These 2 T cell receptor beta chains originate from one sample sequenced in a study of blood T cell repertoires in COVID-19. Only in-frame clones appear in the TCRdb table, and some are missing; sequencing was by immunoSEQ multiplex PCR. This repertoire shows roughly 100,000 clones, about three quarters found once; its top ten account for approximately 20%. The sequenced sample was peripheral blood. The receptors come from a woman in her 70s with acute or convalescent COVID-19.

V usage is TRBV11-1 and J usage is TRBJ1-1, with unresolved D. CDR1 is SGHAT, CDR2 FQDESV, per germline (reference sequence). Between the trimmed V and J ends, which lost 5 bases and 8 bases, there was a span of 18 bases. The CDR3 contains 14 residues. The CDR3 DNA follows: TGTGCCAGCAGCGCACTAGCAGGCTTTCGAGAAGCTTTCTTT. Translated, it gives CASSALAGFREAFF.

This chain joins TRBV7-9 and TRBJ2-5; weak D call: TRBD2 (6 bases). V was pared by 2 bases and J by 9 bases, with 13 bases between. The CDR3 totals 13 residues. Germline V gene lookup returns CDR1 SEHNR and CDR2 FQNEAQ (reference sequence). The CDR3 DNA reads TGTGCCAGCAGCTTAATGGACGGAGGGCCCCAGTACTTC. This translates into CASSLMDGGPQYF.